The 2 T cell receptor beta chains below were found in one sample sequenced in a study of T-cell reconstitution after alpha-beta-depleted transplantation in children. Unique molecular identifiers were used to barcode this TCRbeta library. TCRdb reprocessed the PCR reads via MiXCR and lists one record per CDR3 protein. The table has roughly 300,000 distinct CDR3 sequences, more than 9% seen once. Sequencing was performed on PBMCs from the stem cell graft donor, taken from the stem cell graft. Source of these receptors: a human donor who donated a stem cell graft to a child with SCID.

This clonotype was seen ten or more times. The J gene is TRBJ2-1, the V gene TRBV5-1, with 10 bases identical to TRBD2. The CDR3 sequence is 15 residues long. Germline V gene sequence: CDR1 SGHRS, CDR2 YFSETQ. J gave up 5 bases and V 2 bases, and 4 bases lay outside the gene matches. CDR3 amino acids: CASSFTSGDNNEQFF. The CDR3, as DNA: TGCGCCAGCAGCTTTACTAGCGGGGACAACAATGAGCAGTTCTTC.

This clonotype was picked up many times. The CDR3 loop is CSVIDPSSYNEQFF. CDR3 DNA sequence: TGCAGCGTTATAGACCCCAGCTCCTACAATGAGCAGTTCTTC. V gene TRBV29-1 combines with J gene TRBJ2-1; D not resolved. From germline, CDR1 is SQVTM and CDR2 ANQGSEA. The CDR3 length is 14 residues. With 5 bases removed from V and 0 bases from J, the gap between germline ends came to 11 bases.